Listed here are 15 T cell receptor beta chains from one sample, sequenced in a study of OX40 agonist ivuxolimab in advanced cancers. The method was immunoSEQ multiplex PCR; TCRdb's version includes in-frame clones alone and lacks a portion of them. This table holds tens of thousands of clones, 75% to 85% found once. Sample: CD4+ or CD8+ T cells sorted from blood, taken in a trial of the OX40 agonist ivuxolimab. Receptors were obtained from an adult with an advanced solid tumor such as melanoma, head and neck, liver or kidney cancer.

This clone was observed a handful of times. CDR3 sequence reads: CASSYSASGSTQYF. For the CDR3, the DNA is TGCGCCAGCAGCTACTCGGCTAGCGGGAGTACGCAGTATTTT. The chain recombines TRBV5-1 with TRBJ2-3; TRBD2 matches at 10 bases. This CDR3 has 14 amino acids. V lost 3 bases and J lost 8; bases outside the gene matches: 6. Germline CDR1 and CDR2: SGHRS and YFSETQ. Drawing the rest from reference TRBV5-1 and TRBJ2-3, the complete variable domain is KAGVTQTPRYLIKTRGQQVTLSCSPISGHRSVSWYQQTPGQGLQFLFEYFSETQRNKGNFPGRFSGRQFSNSRSEMNVSTLELGDSALYLCASSYSASGSTQYFGPGTRLTVL.

The genes are TRBV19 and TRBJ1-1; 9 bases match TRBD1. CDR3 length equals 13 residues. The germline V gene has CDR1 LNHDA and CDR2 SQIVND (reference sequence). V was pared by 4 bases and J by 10 bases, with 7 bases of the junction left unmatched. The CDR3 DNA reads TGTGCCAGTAGTACTTGGACAGGGGATGCAGCTTTCTTT. Translated, it gives CASSTWTGDAAFF.

The chain joins TRBV5-5 to TRBJ1-3; D is unresolved. This CDR3 spans 17 amino acids. V was pared by 1 base and J by 0 bases, with 14 bases between. Looked up from germline, CDR1 is SGHKS and CDR2 is YYEKEE (reference sequence). CDR3 DNA: TGTGCCAGCAGCTTGAGAAGGGAAGAGTACTCTGGAAACACCATATATTTT. Protein product: CASSLRREEYSGNTIYF.

CDR3 sequence reads: CASSLDQPGYEQYF. CDR3 bases: TGCGCCAGCAGCTTGGACCAACCTGGATACGAGCAGTACTTC. This rearrangement joins TRBV5-1 to TRBJ2-7; D gene unclear. This CDR3 is built from 14 residues. The germline V gene has CDR1 SGHRS and CDR2 YFSETQ. The V end was cut by 0 bases, the J end by 4 bases, with 11 bases between.

This sequence joins TRBV9 and TRBJ2-3; 10 nucleotides align to TRBD2. Germline CDR1 reads SGDLS; CDR2 reads YYNGEE. CDR3 size: 13 residues. Trimming removed 10 bases from V and 5 bases from J; junction bases left unmatched: 7. CDR3 region: CAGSGGSEDTQYF. CDR3 in DNA: TGTGCCGGTAGCGGGGGGTCGGAAGATACGCAGTATTTT.

The V gene is TRBV30, the J gene TRBJ1-2, with 7 bases identical to TRBD1. After removal of 7 bases from V and 3 bases from J, the junction contained 2 bases not matched to a gene. CDR1 GTSNPN and CDR2 SVGIG come from the germline V gene (reference sequence). This CDR3 is built from 11 residues. DNA for the CDR3: TGTGCCTCACAGGGGTACTATGGCTACACCTTC. It encodes CASQGYYGYTF.

V usage is TRBV2 and J usage is TRBJ2-4; D may be TRBD1 or TRBD2 (5 bases each). This CDR3 is 17 amino acids long. From germline, CDR1 is SNHLY and CDR2 FYNNEI. V lost 5 bases and J 0 bases, leaving 17 bases between the germline ends. CDR3 region: CASSPRGLSIAKNIQYF. CDR3 nucleotide sequence: TGTGCCAGCAGTCCACGGGGCCTTTCTATAGCCAAAAACATTCAGTACTTC.

The chain links TRBV5-6 to TRBJ2-7, with 8 bases aligning to TRBD1. The CDR3 runs 13 residues. Per germline, CDR1 SGHDT and CDR2 YYEEEE. V was pared by 4 bases and J by 4 bases, with 4 bases of the junction left unmatched. CDR3 in amino acids: CASSHRDRYEQYF. The CDR3 DNA is TGTGCCAGCAGCCACCGGGACAGGTACGAGCAGTACTTC.

This chain's CDR3 is CASSIGRGGNEQFF. CDR3 bases: TGTGCCAGTAGTATAGGGAGAGGCGGGAATGAGCAGTTCTTC. The genes are TRBV19 and TRBJ2-1; D perhaps matches TRBD2 (5 bases). CDR1 and CDR2 from the germline V gene are LNHDA and SQIVND (reference sequence). The length of the CDR3 is 14 residues. Trimming took 1 base from V and 7 from J, leaving 11 bases between them.

This clone has a handful of counts. The V and J genes are TRBV10-3 and TRBJ1-3; no clear D. Germline lookup yields CDR1 ENHRY and CDR2 SYGVKD. The V end was cut by 4 bases, the J end by 2 bases, with 6 bases between. The CDR3 totals 13 residues. CDR3 region: CAISATPGNTIYF. CDR3 DNA sequence: TGTGCCATCAGTGCGACCCCTGGAAACACCATATATTTT.

This chain joins TRBV21-1 and TRBJ1-1; no DNA check was done on the table's D call, TRBD1. TRBV21-1 is classified as a pseudogene. The CDR3 spans 19 residues. The CDR3 sequence: CASSKEQGIPTIALTEAFF. As DNA, the CDR3 is TGTGCCAGCAGCAAAGAACAGGGAATCCCTACGATTGCACTAACTGAAGCTTTCTTT.

The chain combines TRBV6-5 with TRBJ2-2, with D uncertain. The CDR3 consists of 15 residues. Germline CDR1 and CDR2: MNHEY and SVGAGI. Deletions cut 6 bases from V and 3 bases from J, with 14 bases between. CDR3 sequence (DNA): TGTGCCAGCAGCCTATTCTCCGCGGACACCGGGGAGCTGTTTTTT. This gives the protein CASSLFSADTGELFF.

This chain uses TRBV11-3 with TRBJ1-1; 7 positions match TRBD1. V dropped 6 bases and J dropped 1; count of bases not matched to a gene: 5. Germline V lookup: CDR1 SGHNT, CDR2 YENEEA. This CDR3 is 14 amino acids long. The CDR3: CASSRQGSNTEAFF. The CDR3 coding sequence is TGTGCCAGCAGTCGACAGGGATCGAACACTGAAGCTTTCTTT. The full variable domain, its missing parts supplied by reference TRBV11-3 and TRBJ1-1, is EAGVVQSPRYKIIEKKQPVAFWCNPISGHNTLYWYLQNLGQGPELLIRYENEEAVDDSQLPKDRFSAERLKGVDSTLKIQPAELGDSAVYLCASSRQGSNTEAFFGQGTRLTVV.

This chain links TRBV5-1 with TRBJ2-1; maybe TRBD2 (6 bases). This CDR3 has 14 amino acids. Trimming left V 0 bases short and J 6 bases short, with 10 bases between. Germline CDR1 reads SGHRS; CDR2 reads YFSETQ. DNA of the CDR3: TGCGCCAGCAGCTTGGCCGGGACTCCCAATGAGCAGTTCTTC. It codes for CASSLAGTPNEQFF.

This clone was recorded only once. This chain uses TRBV6-5 with TRBJ1-2; tentatively, D is TRBD1 (5 bases). Trimming removed 2 bases from V and 8 bases from J, with 12 bases in between. There are 13 residues in the CDR3. Per germline, CDR1 MNHEY and CDR2 SVGAGI. For the CDR3, the DNA is TGTGCCAGCAGTTACGTCCAGGGACGGGGCTACACCTTC. Its protein is CASSYVQGRGYTF.